The 20 T cell receptor beta chains below come from one sample, sequenced in a study of blood T cells in healthy people across ages. A second PCR of about 7 to 12 cycles used a sample-barcoded 5' primer and a J-beta primer mix. TCRdb re-derived calls from the 5' RACE reads in MiXCR, one entry per CDR3 protein. In the table there are 1.5 million or so distinct CDR3 sequences, 42% of which are singletons. The specimen sequenced was blood. These receptors all stem from a woman aged 18-35 years in good health.

The sample holds a few counts of this clonotype. The V call is TRBV7-8, the J call TRBJ2-7; D perhaps matches TRBD2 (5 bases). CDR3 length: 16 residues. V was pared by 7 bases and J by 0 bases, with 19 bases between. Germline-derived CDR1 and CDR2 are SGHVS and FQNEAQ. The CDR3 sequence is CASTPRPGTSSYEQYF. The CDR3 region has the DNA TGTGCCAGCACCCCTCGACCGGGAACGAGCTCCTACGAGCAGTACTTC.

This clonotype was seen only a few times. The CDR3 region is CAWSVVDTQYF. CDR3 nucleotides: TGTGCCTGGAGTGTAGTGGATACGCAGTATTTT. V gene TRBV30 combines with J gene TRBJ2-3; D not resolved. This CDR3 has 11 residues. Between the trimmed V and J ends, which lost 0 bases and 6 bases, there was a span of 4 bases. Germline V gives CDR1 GTSNPN, CDR2 SVGIG (reference sequence).

The chain joins TRBV6-6 to TRBJ1-4; D is undetermined. CDR1 is MNHNY and CDR2 is SVGAGI in the germline V gene (reference sequence). Trimming cost V 2 bases and J 7 bases, with 8 bases left between them. The CDR3 runs 13 residues. CDR3 bases: TGTGCCAGCAGTTACAAATCTATTGAAAAACTGTTTTTT. Protein: CASSYKSIEKLFF.

The chain employs TRBV5-1 and TRBJ2-1; weak D call: TRBD2 (5 bases). The V gene's germline CDR1 is SGHRS and CDR2 YFSETQ. V lost 4 bases and J 0 bases, leaving 23 bases between the germline ends. The CDR3 spans 19 residues. The CDR3 reads CASSRSSSPGKSSYNEQFF. For the CDR3, the DNA is TGCGCCAGCAGCCGTTCCTCGAGCCCCGGGAAGAGCTCCTACAATGAGCAGTTCTTC.

This rearrangement joins TRBV5-1 to TRBJ2-1, with TRBD1 matching over 8 bases. This CDR3 has 14 amino acids. The V and J ends lost 4 bases and 8 bases, in that order; junction bases with no gene match: 8. Germline-derived CDR1 and CDR2 are SGHRS and YFSETQ. The CDR3 region has the DNA TGCGCCAGCAGCCCTGGACAGGGCCCTTATGAGCAGTTCTTC. Its protein is CASSPGQGPYEQFF.

The chain uses TRBV25-1 and TRBJ2-1; 11 nucleotides line up with TRBD1. J lost 8 bases, V lost 3 bases, and 6 bases had no gene match. The germline gives CDR1 MGHDK, CDR2 SYGVNS. This CDR3 spans 15 amino acids. The CDR3 sequence is CASSDFPGQGDEQFF. The CDR3 DNA reads as TGTGCCAGCAGTGACTTCCCGGGACAGGGGGATGAGCAGTTCTTC.

V is TRBV6-1 and J is TRBJ2-1; D tentatively fits TRBD1 or TRBD2 (5 bases each). The ends were cut back, 4 bases at V and 2 bases at J, with 6 bases in the middle. This CDR3 spans 13 amino acids. CDR1 and CDR2 from the germline V gene are MNHNS and SASEGT. CDR3 residues: CASSGDPYNEQFF. DNA for the CDR3: TGTGCCAGCAGTGGGGACCCCTACAATGAGCAGTTCTTC.

The chain carries TRBV6-1 and TRBJ2-7, with D possibly matching TRBD1 (5 bases). CDR3 length: 15 residues. V was shortened by 4 bases and J by 0 bases, with 13 bases between the two germline ends. Germline V gene sequence: CDR1 MNHNS, CDR2 SASEGT. CDR3 amino acids: CASSALTTASYEQYF. The CDR3 nucleotides read TGTGCCAGCAGTGCCCTTACGACAGCCTCCTACGAGCAGTACTTC.

This clonotype was seen a handful of times. The chain links TRBV14 to TRBJ2-2, with a tentative D call TRBD2 (5 bases). V lost 1 base to trimming and J lost 2 bases, with 11 bases between them. Germline loops: CDR1 SGHDN, CDR2 FVKESK. This CDR3 is built from 16 residues. CDR3 in DNA: TGTGCCAGCAGCCAAGTCTTGGACTTTAACACCGGGGAGCTGTTTTTT. It codes for CASSQVLDFNTGELFF.

This clonotype was observed a handful of times. The rearrangement links TRBV5-4 to TRBJ2-1; weak D call: TRBD1 (6 bases). Germline V CDR1 and CDR2: SGHNT, YYREEE (reference sequence). Trimming pared 0 bases from V and 0 bases from J, leaving 16 bases between. There are 18 residues in the CDR3. The CDR3 region is CASSLALSGASSYNEQFF. The CDR3 nucleotides are TGTGCCAGCAGCTTGGCCTTGTCAGGGGCTAGCTCCTACAATGAGCAGTTCTTC.

A single count supports this clonotype. This chain connects TRBV15 to TRBJ2-6; the D gene is possibly TRBD1 (6 bases). Germline assignment: CDR1 LNHNV and CDR2 YYDKDF (reference sequence). The CDR3 runs 18 residues. V lost 0 bases and J 1 base, leaving 13 bases between the germline ends. CDR3 amino acids: CATSRDRGSKSGANVLTF. The CDR3 nucleotides are TGTGCCACCAGCAGAGACAGGGGCTCTAAATCTGGGGCCAACGTCCTGACTTTC.

This clonotype was seen only once. V gene TRBV3-1 combines with J gene TRBJ2-5; possibly TRBD2 for D (6 bases). Germline values: CDR1 LGHDT, CDR2 YNNKEL (reference sequence). V lost 4 bases and J lost 5, with 14 bases in between. This CDR3 is 14 amino acids long. The DNA of the CDR3 is TGTGCCAGCAGCCCCTTGGAGGGGAGGGAGACCCAGTACTTC. This translates into CASSPLEGRETQYF.

About this clonotype itself: This may be a read error: a much more frequent sequence differs by one nucleotide. The chain couples TRBV10-3 to TRBJ2-3; 9 bases are shared with TRBD2. V dropped 10 bases and J dropped 0; count of bases not matched to a gene: 8. CDR1 ENHRY and CDR2 SYGVKD come from the germline V gene. This CDR3 is built from 15 residues. As DNA, the CDR3 is TGTGCCACCAGAAGACTAGCGGTTAGCACAGATACGCAGTATTTT. It yields the protein CATRRLAVSTDTQYF.

This clonotype was counted only a few times. The J gene is TRBJ2-7, the V gene TRBV18; the D is unclear. V was pared by 0 bases and J by 6 bases, with 12 bases between. CDR3 length: 14 residues. The germline gives CDR1 KGHSH, CDR2 LQKENI. CDR3 amino acids: CASSPPNIQLEQYF. DNA for the CDR3: TGTGCCAGCTCACCACCGAATATCCAGCTCGAGCAGTACTTC.

The DNA for the CDR3 is TGCGCCAGCAGTACTAGCGGGGGTGGGTCAGATACGCAGTATTTT. This codes for CASSTSGGGSDTQYF. This chain links TRBV4-1 with TRBJ2-3; 11 bases align to TRBD2. CDR3 length: 15 amino acids. Germline V gene lookup returns CDR1 MGHRA and CDR2 YSYEKL. V shed 6 bases and J 4 bases; nucleotides not matched to a gene: 6.

The V and J genes are TRBV28 and TRBJ2-3, with D perhaps matching TRBD1 (6 bases). This CDR3 is 15 amino acids long. Between the trimmed V and J ends, which lost 6 bases and 0 bases, there was a span of 13 bases. Germline-derived CDR1 and CDR2 are MDHEN and SYDVKM. The chain's CDR3 is CASRPQGSSTDTQYF. The DNA of the CDR3 is TGTGCCAGCAGACCTCAGGGGTCTAGCACAGATACGCAGTATTTT.

This clonotype was observed many times. This chain joins TRBV4-1 and TRBJ2-7; 7 nucleotides match TRBD2. The CDR3 sequence is 14 residues long. Germline V gene data show CDR1 as MGHRA and CDR2 as YSYEKL. With 1 base clipped from V and 4 bases from J, the junction kept 4 bases outside the gene matches. As DNA, the CDR3 is TGCGCCAGCAGCCAAGGCCGCGGGGGATACGAGCAGTACTTC. This sequence encodes CASSQGRGGYEQYF.

The rearrangement uses TRBV5-1 and TRBJ1-2; D unclear. This CDR3 comprises 16 residues. V lost 4 bases and J 2 bases, leaving 18 bases between the germline ends. Germline V lookup: CDR1 SGHRS, CDR2 YFSETQ. In nucleotides, the CDR3 is TGCGCCAGCAGCCCATCCCGAGGACGGCAGAACTATGGCTACACCTTC. Amino acid sequence: CASSPSRGRQNYGYTF.

The chain uses TRBV7-8 and TRBJ2-6; TRBD1 matches 7 bases. Losses at the gene ends were 8 bases for V and 0 bases for J; bases not matched to a gene: 7. The CDR3 loop spans 16 amino acids. From germline, CDR1 is SGHVS and CDR2 FQNEAQ. The CDR3 coding sequence is TGTGCCAGCCCGAGACAGGGATACTCTGGGGCCAACGTCCTGACTTTC. The encoded protein is CASPRQGYSGANVLTF. Full variable domain (rest looked up from reference TRBV7-8 and TRBJ2-6): GAGVSQSPRYKVAKRGQDVALRCDPISGHVSLFWYQQALGQGPEFLTYFQNEAQLDKSGLPSDRFFAERPEGSVSTLKIQRTQQEDSAVYLCASPRQGYSGANVLTFGAGSRLTVL.

In this sample, this clonotype turned up a few times. The chain links TRBV4-2 to TRBJ2-7; 7 bases map to TRBD1. CDR1 and CDR2 (germline): LGHNA, YNFKEQ. The V segment lost 3 bases and the J segment 1 base; nucleotides outside the gene matches: 9. This CDR3 is 16 amino acids long. The CDR3 DNA reads as TGTGCCAGCAGCCATAAAACAGGGGCTTCATCCTACGAGCAGTACTTC. Its protein is CASSHKTGASSYEQYF.